The next 26 T cell receptor beta chains were all read from a single sample in a study of blood T cell repertoires in COVID-19. Method: immunoSEQ multiplex PCR; TCRdb's copy keeps in-frame clones and lacks some. The repertoire includes about 140,000 clones, under 90% of them detected once, and 8.4% sits in the top ten. The sample comprised peripheral blood. The origin of the receptors is a woman aged 55-70 years with active or convalescent COVID-19.

This clone turned up a few times. The chain links TRBV5-1 to TRBJ2-2; 11 positions agree with TRBD2. The CDR3 covers 15 residues. The germline CDR1 and CDR2 sequences are SGHRS and YFSETQ. J was trimmed by 6 bases and V by 4 bases; bases with no gene match: 5. Written as DNA, the CDR3 is TGCGCCAGCAGCAAAACTAGCGGGAGTTCCGGGGAGCTGTTTTTT. Translation gives CASSKTSGSSGELFF. Full variable domain (rest looked up from reference TRBV5-1 and TRBJ2-2): KAGVTQTPRYLIKTRGQQVTLSCSPISGHRSVSWYQQTPGQGLQFLFEYFSETQRNKGNFPGRFSGRQFSNSRSEMNVSTLELGDSALYLCASSKTSGSSGELFFGEGSRLTVL.

V gene TRBV5-1 combines with J gene TRBJ1-6; TRBD1 might be the D (5 bases). There are 15 residues in the CDR3. Germline V gene data show CDR1 as SGHRS and CDR2 as YFSETQ. V dropped 5 bases and J dropped 10 bases, with 19 bases sitting between them. The CDR3 here is CASRGGPQGDSPLHF. CDR3 sequence (DNA): TGCGCCAGCAGGGGTGGGCCCCAGGGTGACTCACCCCTCCACTTT.

The table lists this clone with a count of one. The rearrangement links TRBV18 to TRBJ1-1; 7 nucleotides align to TRBD1. The CDR3 runs to 13 residues. J was trimmed by 10 bases and V by 5 bases; bases with no gene match: 10. CDR1 and CDR2 (germline): KGHSH, LQKENI. The CDR3 region has the DNA TGTGCCAGCTCAGGCGGACAGGCCGAAGGAGCTTTCTTT. This codes for CASSGGQAEGAFF.

The chain uses TRBV7-9 and TRBJ2-1; D call uncertain. CDR3 length: 12 residues. The germline V and J ends were trimmed by 1 base and 5 bases, with 3 bases remaining between them. Germline V gene data show CDR1 as SEHNR and CDR2 as FQNEAQ (reference sequence). The CDR3 sequence is CASSLVDNEQFF. CDR3 DNA: TGTGCCAGCAGCTTAGTCGACAATGAGCAGTTCTTC. Full variable domain (remainder filled in from reference TRBV7-9 and TRBJ2-1): DTGVSQNPRHKITKRGQNVTFRCDPISEHNRLYWYRQTLGQGPEFLTYFQNEAQLEKSRLLSDRFSAERPKGSFSTLEIQRTEQGDSAMYLCASSLVDNEQFFGPGTRLTVL.

This chain links TRBV10-1 with TRBJ2-1, with D perhaps TRBD2 (5 bases). Germline assignment: CDR1 WNHNN and CDR2 SYGVQD (reference sequence). V lost 9 bases and J lost 2, with 11 bases in between. The CDR3 runs 13 residues. The CDR3 loop is CARPPGAYNEQFF. DNA for the CDR3: TGCGCCAGGCCGCCCGGGGCCTACAATGAGCAGTTCTTC.

The chain has TRBV27 and TRBJ2-5, with 10 positions matching TRBD2. Per germline, CDR1 MNHEY and CDR2 SMNVEV (reference sequence). The J segment lost 7 bases and the V segment lost 6 bases, leaving 8 bases of the junction unmatched. CDR3 length: 14 amino acids. CDR3 protein: CASSPTSGTMTQYF. CDR3 nucleotides: TGTGCCAGCAGCCCTACTAGCGGGACCATGACCCAGTACTTC.

The chain is built from TRBV7-2 and TRBJ2-3; possibly TRBD2 for D (5 bases). The germline CDR1 and CDR2 sequences are SGHTA and FQGNSA. V was shortened by 2 bases and J by 3 bases, with 15 bases between the two germline ends. The CDR3 sequence is 16 residues long. The CDR3 here is CASSLSPAEGTDTQYF. CDR3 DNA: TGTGCCAGCAGCTTATCCCCCGCAGAGGGAACAGATACGCAGTATTTT. Based on the CDR3 plus reference TRBV7-2 and TRBJ2-3, the full variable domain is GAGVSQSPSNKVTEKGKDVELRCDPISGHTALYWYRQSLGQGLEFLIYFQGNSAPDKSGLPSDRFSAERTGGSVSTLTIQRTQQEDSAVYLCASSLSPAEGTDTQYFGPGTRLTVL.

V usage is TRBV29-1 and J usage is TRBJ1-1; weak D call: TRBD1 (5 bases). Trimming shortened V by 7 bases and J by 2 bases, and 14 bases separated the two germline ends. This CDR3 contains 13 residues. The V gene's germline CDR1 is SQVTM and CDR2 ANQGSEA. The chain's CDR3 is CSGMSQGNTEAFF. CDR3 coding DNA: TGCAGCGGGATGAGTCAGGGAAACACTGAAGCTTTCTTT.

The chain joins TRBV5-1 to TRBJ1-3; D is unclear. V was trimmed by 0 bases and J by 0 bases, leaving 10 bases between them. This CDR3 contains 16 residues. Per germline, CDR1 SGHRS and CDR2 YFSETQ. This chain's CDR3 is CASSLDGGSSGNTIYF. DNA of the CDR3: TGCGCCAGCAGCTTGGATGGAGGGTCCTCTGGAAACACCATATATTTT.

The V and J genes are TRBV5-8 and TRBJ2-3, with D perhaps TRBD2 (6 bases). V lost 2 bases to trimming and J lost 4 bases, with 8 bases between them. Germline V CDR1 and CDR2: SGHTS, YDEGEE. The CDR3 is 13 residues long. CDR3 nucleotides: TGTGCCAGCAGCTTCCGCGGGGCAGATACGCAGTATTTT. Translated: CASSFRGADTQYF.

A single count supports this clone. The CDR3: CASSQAIYEQYF. For the CDR3, the DNA is TGTGCCAGCAGCCAAGCCATCTACGAGCAGTACTTC. V usage is TRBV3-1 (or the pseudogene TRBV3-2) and J usage is TRBJ2-7, with D unclear. The V gene lost 1 base and the J gene lost 3 bases, with 4 bases spanning the gap. Germline V gene lookup returns CDR1 LGHDT and CDR2 YNNKEL (reference sequence). The CDR3 length is 12 residues.

V usage is TRBV6-5 and J usage is TRBJ2-5; D remains unclear. V lost 4 bases and J 3 bases, leaving 9 bases between the germline ends. Germline lookup yields CDR1 MNHEY and CDR2 SVGAGI. The length of the CDR3 is 13 residues. CDR3 DNA: TGTGCCAGCAGTTCTCACACCAAAGAGACCCAGTACTTC. Translating it yields CASSSHTKETQYF.

The V gene is TRBV7-2, the J gene TRBJ1-2, with unresolved D. CDR1 and CDR2 (germline): SGHTA, FQGNSA. V was clipped by 1 base and J by 0 bases, with 18 bases between them. The length of the CDR3 is 18 residues. CDR3 sequence reads: CASSLVGTVAGTNYGYTF. CDR3 nucleotide sequence: TGTGCCAGCAGCTTAGTAGGCACGGTAGCGGGCACTAACTATGGCTACACCTTC.

This clone has just a few counts. This chain connects TRBV12-3 or TRBV12-4 to TRBJ1-5; D is ambiguous. Trimming removed 3 bases at V and 5 bases at J, with 8 bases between. There are 13 residues in the CDR3. The CDR3 here is CASSFLSDQPQHF. CDR3 in DNA: TGTGCCAGCAGTTTTTTAAGCGATCAGCCCCAGCATTTT.

This clone was picked up a small number of times. This CDR3 is CASSHQNTEAFF. The DNA for the CDR3 is TGTGCCAGCAGCCATCAGAACACTGAAGCTTTCTTT. V gene TRBV7-9 combines with J gene TRBJ1-1; D is undetermined. CDR3 size: 12 residues. Looked up from germline, CDR1 is SEHNR and CDR2 is FQNEAQ (reference sequence). Trimming stripped 5 bases from V and 1 base from J, with 5 bases between.

J is TRBJ2-3 and V is TRBV7-3; the D is unclear. CDR1 is SGHTA, CDR2 FQGTGA, per germline. CDR3 length: 14 amino acids. V dropped 0 bases and J dropped 1 base, with 5 bases sitting between them. The CDR3 region is CASSLTSGTDTQYF. The CDR3 DNA sequence: TGTGCCAGCAGCTTAACGTCGGGCACAGATACGCAGTATTTT.

The chain couples TRBV19 to TRBJ2-1, with TRBD2 matching over 13 bases. V was clipped by 5 bases and J by 10 bases; unmatched bases: 8. CDR3 length: 15 amino acids. Germline CDR1 is LNHDA and CDR2 is SQIVND (reference sequence). The CDR3 sequence is CASSLGLAGVEEQFF. The CDR3 DNA sequence: TGTGCCAGTAGTCTCGGACTAGCGGGAGTAGAAGAGCAGTTCTTC.

The chain links TRBV7-9 to TRBJ2-7; tentatively, D is TRBD2 (7 bases). Germline CDR1 is SEHNR and CDR2 is FQNEAQ (reference sequence). Trimming took 1 base from V and 5 from J, leaving 18 bases between them. The CDR3 is 16 residues long. The CDR3 here is CASSLGPAGEGDEQYF. CDR3 DNA: TGTGCCAGCAGCTTAGGTCCAGCAGGGGAGGGAGACGAGCAGTACTTC.

Only one count was recorded for this clone. The V and J genes are TRBV27 and TRBJ1-1, with D perhaps TRBD1 (5 bases). Germline V CDR1 and CDR2: MNHEY, SMNVEV (reference sequence). Trimming removed 2 bases at V and 11 bases at J, with 15 bases between. This CDR3 comprises 13 residues. The CDR3 protein is CASSLHLRGRAFF. The CDR3 region has the DNA TGTGCCAGCAGTTTACACCTGCGGGGACGTGCTTTCTTT.

The sample holds a few counts of this clone. This sequence joins TRBV9 and TRBJ1-3, with D maybe TRBD1 (6 bases). The CDR3 consists of 19 residues. CDR1 SGDLS and CDR2 YYNGEE come from the germline V gene. V was pared by 0 bases and J by 0 bases, with 19 bases between. The CDR3, as DNA: TGTGCCAGCAGCGTAGATCAGGGGTTTGGCAGTACCTCTGGAAACACCATATATTTT. It codes for CASSVDQGFGSTSGNTIYF.

This clone was counted only a few times. This chain uses TRBV27 with TRBJ1-5, with TRBD1 identical over 12 bases. The CDR3 runs to 15 residues. V gave up 3 bases and J gave up 6 bases; unmatched junction bases: 3. Germline CDR1 and CDR2: MNHEY and SMNVEV (reference sequence). The DNA of the CDR3 is TGTGCCAGCAGTTTGGGGACAGGGGGCACTCAGCCCCAGCATTTT. Protein: CASSLGTGGTQPQHF.

J is TRBJ1-6 and V is TRBV4-1; D unresolved. This CDR3 comprises 17 residues. CDR1 and CDR2 from the germline V gene are MGHRA and YSYEKL. V was shortened by 0 bases and J by 9 bases, with 18 bases between the two germline ends. The CDR3 DNA sequence: TGCGCCAGCAGCCAAGAAGCGTCAGCCATTCGCCGTTCACCCCTCCACTTT. Its translation is CASSQEASAIRRSPLHF.

The V gene is TRBV27, the J gene TRBJ2-6; 9 positions match TRBD2. Trimming at V came to 3 bases and at J to 2 bases, leaving 5 bases not matched to a gene. Per germline, CDR1 MNHEY and CDR2 SMNVEV (reference sequence). This CDR3 has 17 residues. CDR3 in amino acids: CASSFWREGPGANVLTF. The CDR3 nucleotides are TGTGCCAGCAGTTTTTGGCGGGAGGGCCCTGGGGCCAACGTCCTGACTTTC.

V is TRBV7-2 and J is TRBJ2-7; 13 nucleotides agree with TRBD2. Germline V gene sequence: CDR1 SGHTA, CDR2 FQGNSA. CDR3 length: 19 residues. V gave up 5 bases and J gave up 4 bases; unmatched junction bases: 17. CDR3 DNA: TGTGCCAGCAGCCCGGCTCGGACTAGCGGGAGAGGAGGGGTTTACGAGCAGTACTTC. Translation: CASSPARTSGRGGVYEQYF.

This clone has only one observation. CDR3 nucleotide sequence: TGTGCCACCAGTGATCCCCAGGGACAGGTTTCCTACAATGAGCAGTTCTTC. It encodes CATSDPQGQVSYNEQFF. J is TRBJ2-1 and V is TRBV24-1; 8 bases are a match to TRBD1. This CDR3 contains 17 residues. CDR1 is KGHDR and CDR2 is SFDVKD in the germline V gene. Trimming removed 3 bases from V and 1 base from J; junction bases left unmatched: 7.

DNA of the CDR3: TGTGCCAGCAGTTTGATCGGGGGGGAATACAATGAGCAGTTCTTC. It specifies CASSLIGGEYNEQFF. V is TRBV27 and J is TRBJ2-1; TRBD2 matches 8 bases. The CDR3 runs to 15 residues. Unmatched junction bases numbered 5, after V lost 3 bases and J lost 4 bases. Germline V gene data show CDR1 as MNHEY and CDR2 as SMNVEV (reference sequence).